These 9 T cell receptor beta chains were sequenced from one sample in a study of CD4+ T cells in melanoma. Libraries were prepared by immunoSEQ multiplex PCR; TCRdb keeps only in-frame clonotypes and omits some of them. The sample holds over 130,000 clones, approximately 91% seen once. These TCRs come from a human donor with melanoma.

This chain uses TRBV27 with TRBJ2-3; TRBD2 might be the D (5 bases). Trimming removed 8 bases at V and 5 bases at J, with 17 bases between. This CDR3 is built from 14 residues. In germline, CDR1 is MNHEY, CDR2 SMNVEV (reference sequence). DNA of the CDR3: TGTGCCAGCCGTGCGGTTCTAGCCATAGATACGCAGTATTTT. Amino acid sequence: CASRAVLAIDTQYF.

The chain employs TRBV7-9 and TRBJ1-5, with TRBD1 identical over 9 bases. Germline assignment: CDR1 SEHNR and CDR2 FQNEAQ (reference sequence). The CDR3 spans 13 residues. V dropped 5 bases and J dropped 11; count of bases not matched to a gene: 7. The DNA of the CDR3 is TGTGCCAGCAGCCGGGACAGGGATCCCACCCAGCATTTT. Translating it yields CASSRDRDPTQHF.

This chain links TRBV4-1 with TRBJ1-5, with D maybe TRBD1 (6 bases). Germline V gene data show CDR1 as MGHRA and CDR2 as YSYEKL. The CDR3 length is 18 residues. Trimming stripped 0 bases from V and 1 base from J, with 16 bases between. The CDR3 region is CASSQELPGARSNQPQHF. CDR3 in DNA: TGCGCCAGCAGCCAAGAACTTCCGGGGGCGAGGAGCAATCAGCCCCAGCATTTT.

This chain uses TRBV6-1 with TRBJ1-4; D is ambiguous. The CDR3 has 13 amino acids. The V gene's germline CDR1 is MNHNS and CDR2 SASEGT. Between the trimmed V and J ends, which lost 1 base and 14 bases, there was a span of 14 bases. The CDR3 coding sequence is TGTGCCAGCAGTGAAGGGTTCGAGGGAGGGCTGTTTTTT. Protein sequence: CASSEGFEGGLFF.

The CDR3 sequence is CASSASQANYGYTF. The CDR3 DNA reads TGTGCCAGCAGTGCCTCCCAGGCTAACTATGGCTACACCTTC. The V call is TRBV25-1, the J call TRBJ1-2; no definite D call. CDR1 MGHDK and CDR2 SYGVNS come from the germline V gene. The CDR3 spans 14 residues. V lost 4 bases and J 0 bases, leaving 9 bases between the germline ends.

The chain uses TRBV7-9 and TRBJ2-3; the match to TRBD1 covers 8 bases. The germline V gene encodes CDR1 SEHNR and CDR2 FQNEAQ (reference sequence). The CDR3 has 15 residues. Trimming at V came to 6 bases and at J to 2 bases, leaving 7 bases not matched to a gene. CDR3 bases: TGTGCCAGCAGGCAGAGGACAGGGAACACAGATACGCAGTATTTT. As protein: CASRQRTGNTDTQYF.

The rearrangement links TRBV9 to TRBJ2-1; 13 bases line up with TRBD2. J was trimmed by 10 bases and V by 4 bases; bases with no gene match: 11. CDR3 length equals 16 residues. Germline CDR1 and CDR2: SGDLS and YYNGEE. The DNA of the CDR3 is TGTGCCAGCAGCTTTCTCGGGACTAGCGGGGTGGGGGAGCAGTTCTTC. Translated, it gives CASSFLGTSGVGEQFF.

The rearrangement uses TRBV9 and TRBJ1-1; possible D gene TRBD1, 5 bases. With 3 bases removed from V and 4 bases from J, the gap between germline ends came to 22 bases. The germline V gene has CDR1 SGDLS and CDR2 YYNGEE. The CDR3 extends over 17 amino acids. The CDR3 here is CASSGGRGSQWGTEAFF. CDR3 DNA sequence: TGTGCCAGCAGCGGAGGGAGGGGTAGCCAATGGGGCACTGAAGCTTTCTTT.

The chain recombines TRBV2 with TRBJ2-7; D unclear. The V end was cut by 4 bases, the J end by 4 bases, with 8 bases between. In germline, CDR1 is SNHLY, CDR2 FYNNEI. The CDR3 has 12 residues. This CDR3 is CASSAPTYEQYF. In DNA form, the CDR3 reads TGTGCCAGCAGTGCCCCCACTTACGAGCAGTACTTC.